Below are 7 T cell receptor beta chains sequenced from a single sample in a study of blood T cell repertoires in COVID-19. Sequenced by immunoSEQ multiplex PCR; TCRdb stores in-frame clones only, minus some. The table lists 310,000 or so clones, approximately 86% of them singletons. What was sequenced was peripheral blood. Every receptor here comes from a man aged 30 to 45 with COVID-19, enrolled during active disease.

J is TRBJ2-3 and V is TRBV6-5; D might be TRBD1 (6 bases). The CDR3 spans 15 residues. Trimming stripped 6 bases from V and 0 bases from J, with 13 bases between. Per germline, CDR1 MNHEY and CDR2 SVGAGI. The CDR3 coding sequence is TGTGCCAGCAGGGAGCACAGGGTTAGCACAGATACGCAGTATTTT. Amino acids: CASREHRVSTDTQYF.

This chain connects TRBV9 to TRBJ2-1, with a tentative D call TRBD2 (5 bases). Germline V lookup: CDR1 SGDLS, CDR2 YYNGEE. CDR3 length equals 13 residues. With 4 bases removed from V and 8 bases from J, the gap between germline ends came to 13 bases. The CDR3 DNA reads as TGTGCCAGCAGCCCCTCTCAACTAGATGAGCAGTTCTTC. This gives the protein CASSPSQLDEQFF.

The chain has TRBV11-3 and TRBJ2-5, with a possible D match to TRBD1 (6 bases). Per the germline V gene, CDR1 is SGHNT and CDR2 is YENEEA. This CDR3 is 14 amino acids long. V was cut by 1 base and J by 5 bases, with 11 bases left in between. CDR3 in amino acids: CASSLAGVEETQYF. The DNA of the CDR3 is TGTGCCAGCAGCTTAGCAGGGGTGGAGGAGACCCAGTACTTC.

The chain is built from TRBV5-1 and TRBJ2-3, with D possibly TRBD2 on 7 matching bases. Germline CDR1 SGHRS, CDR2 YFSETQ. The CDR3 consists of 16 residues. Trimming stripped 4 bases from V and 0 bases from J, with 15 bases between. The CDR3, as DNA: TGCGCCAGCAGCCTGGGGGCTAGCGGAAGCACAGATACGCAGTATTTT. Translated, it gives CASSLGASGSTDTQYF.

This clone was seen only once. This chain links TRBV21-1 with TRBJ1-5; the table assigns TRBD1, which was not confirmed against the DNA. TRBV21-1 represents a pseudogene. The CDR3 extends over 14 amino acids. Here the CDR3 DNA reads TGTGCCAGCAGCAAAGCGCGTAGGGGACAGCCCCAGCATTTT. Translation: CASSKARRGQPQHF.

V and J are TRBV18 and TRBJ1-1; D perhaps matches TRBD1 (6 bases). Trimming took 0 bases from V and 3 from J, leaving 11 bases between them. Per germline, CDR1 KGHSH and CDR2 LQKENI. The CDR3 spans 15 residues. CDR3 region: CASSPPGRTDTEAFF. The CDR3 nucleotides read TGTGCCAGCTCACCACCGGGCCGGACAGACACTGAAGCTTTCTTT.

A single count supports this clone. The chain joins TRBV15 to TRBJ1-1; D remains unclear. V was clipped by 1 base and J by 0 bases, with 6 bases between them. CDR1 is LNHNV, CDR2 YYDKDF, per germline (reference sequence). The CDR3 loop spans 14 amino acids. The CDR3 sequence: CATSRAPLNTEAFF. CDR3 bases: TGTGCCACCAGCAGAGCCCCGTTGAACACTGAAGCTTTCTTT.